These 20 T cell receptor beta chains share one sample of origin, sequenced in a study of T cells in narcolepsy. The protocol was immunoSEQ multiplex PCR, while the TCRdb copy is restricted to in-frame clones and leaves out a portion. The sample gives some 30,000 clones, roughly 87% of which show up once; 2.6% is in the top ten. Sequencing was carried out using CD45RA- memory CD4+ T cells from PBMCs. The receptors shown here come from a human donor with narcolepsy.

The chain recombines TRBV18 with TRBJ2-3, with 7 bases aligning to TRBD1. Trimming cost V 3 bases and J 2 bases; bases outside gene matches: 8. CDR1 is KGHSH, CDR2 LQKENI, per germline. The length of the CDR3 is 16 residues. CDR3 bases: TGTGCCAGCTCACCCCGGGACAGAGTAAACACAGATACGCAGTATTTT. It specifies CASSPRDRVNTDTQYF.

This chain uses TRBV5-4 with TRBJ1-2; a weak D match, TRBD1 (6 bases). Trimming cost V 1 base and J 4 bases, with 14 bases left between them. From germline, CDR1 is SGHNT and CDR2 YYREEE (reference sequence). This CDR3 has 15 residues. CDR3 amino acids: CASSLKDRSIYGYTF. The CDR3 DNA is TGTGCCAGCAGCTTGAAGGACAGATCTATCTATGGCTACACCTTC. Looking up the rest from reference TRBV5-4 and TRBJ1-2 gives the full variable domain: ETGVTQSPTHLIKTRGQQVTLRCSSQSGHNTVSWYQQALGQGPQFIFQYYREEENGRGNFPPRFSGLQFPNYSSELNVNALELDDSALYLCASSLKDRSIYGYTFGSGTRLTVV.

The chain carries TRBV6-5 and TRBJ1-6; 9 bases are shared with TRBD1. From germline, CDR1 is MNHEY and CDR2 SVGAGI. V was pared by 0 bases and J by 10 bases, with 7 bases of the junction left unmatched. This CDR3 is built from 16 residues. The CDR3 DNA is TGTGCCAGCAGTTACTCGGGACAGGGTGGGAAATCACCCCTCCACTTT. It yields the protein CASSYSGQGGKSPLHF.

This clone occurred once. The CDR3 reads CASSPTGLGGYTF. CDR3 nucleotides: TGTGCCAGCAGCCCCACGGGGTTGGGGGGCTACACCTTC. The rearrangement joins TRBV7-8 to TRBJ1-2; no definite D call. V lost 5 bases, J lost 8 bases, and 15 bases lay in between. Germline lookup yields CDR1 SGHVS and CDR2 FQNEAQ. CDR3 size: 13 residues. Filled out from reference TRBV7-8 and TRBJ1-2, the complete variable domain reads GAGVSQSPRYKVAKRGQDVALRCDPISGHVSLFWYQQALGQGPEFLTYFQNEAQLDKSGLPSDRFFAERPEGSVSTLKIQRTQQEDSAVYLCASSPTGLGGYTFGSGTRLTVV.

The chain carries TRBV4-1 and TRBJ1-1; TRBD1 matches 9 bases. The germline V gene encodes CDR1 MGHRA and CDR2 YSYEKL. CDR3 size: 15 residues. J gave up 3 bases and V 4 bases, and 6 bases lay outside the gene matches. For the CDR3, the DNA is TGCGCCAGCAGCCCCGGGACAGGGTCCGACACTGAAGCTTTCTTT. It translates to CASSPGTGSDTEAFF.

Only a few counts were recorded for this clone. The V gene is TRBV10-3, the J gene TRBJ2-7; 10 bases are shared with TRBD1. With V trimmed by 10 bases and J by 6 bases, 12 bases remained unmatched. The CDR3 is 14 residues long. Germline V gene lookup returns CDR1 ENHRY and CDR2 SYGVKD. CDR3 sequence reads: CATNPGDRGPEQYF. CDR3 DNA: TGTGCCACCAACCCCGGGGACAGGGGACCCGAGCAGTACTTC.

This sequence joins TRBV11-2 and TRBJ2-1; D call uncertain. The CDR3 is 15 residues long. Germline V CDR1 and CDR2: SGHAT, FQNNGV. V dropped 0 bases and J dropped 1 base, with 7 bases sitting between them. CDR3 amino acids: CASSLEWGSYNEQFF. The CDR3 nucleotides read TGTGCCAGCAGCTTAGAATGGGGATCCTACAATGAGCAGTTCTTC.

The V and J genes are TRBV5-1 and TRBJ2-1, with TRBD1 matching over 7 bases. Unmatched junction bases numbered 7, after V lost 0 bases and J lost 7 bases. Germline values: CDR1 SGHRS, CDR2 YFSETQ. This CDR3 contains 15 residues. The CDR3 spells CASSLGGQRSNEQFF. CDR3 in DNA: TGCGCCAGCAGCTTGGGGGGACAGCGCTCTAATGAGCAGTTCTTC.

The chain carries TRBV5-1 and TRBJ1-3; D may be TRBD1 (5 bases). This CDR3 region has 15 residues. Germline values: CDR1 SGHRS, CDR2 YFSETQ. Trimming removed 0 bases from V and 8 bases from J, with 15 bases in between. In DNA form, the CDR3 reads TGCGCCAGCAGCTTGGAAGGGACCCGGGCGGACACCATATATTTT. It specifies CASSLEGTRADTIYF.

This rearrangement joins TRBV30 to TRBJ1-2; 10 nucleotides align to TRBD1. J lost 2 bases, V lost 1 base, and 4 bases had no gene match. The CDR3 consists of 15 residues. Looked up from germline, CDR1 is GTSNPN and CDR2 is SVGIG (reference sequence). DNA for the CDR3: TGTGCCTGGAGTGGCCTGGGACAGGGGAACTATGGCTACACCTTC. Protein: CAWSGLGQGNYGYTF. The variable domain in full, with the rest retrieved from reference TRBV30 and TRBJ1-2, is SQTIHQWPATLVQPVGSPLSLECTVEGTSNPNLYWYRQAAGRGLQLLFYSVGIGQISSEVPQNLSASRPQDRQFILSSKKLLLSDSGFYLCAWSGLGQGNYGYTFGSGTRLTVV.

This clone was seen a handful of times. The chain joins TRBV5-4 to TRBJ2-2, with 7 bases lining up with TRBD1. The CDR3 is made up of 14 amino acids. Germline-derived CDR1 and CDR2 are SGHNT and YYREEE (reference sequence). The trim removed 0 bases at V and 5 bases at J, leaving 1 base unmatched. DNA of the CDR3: TGTGCCAGCAGCTTGGGACAGGGTACCGGGGAGCTGTTTTTT. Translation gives CASSLGQGTGELFF.

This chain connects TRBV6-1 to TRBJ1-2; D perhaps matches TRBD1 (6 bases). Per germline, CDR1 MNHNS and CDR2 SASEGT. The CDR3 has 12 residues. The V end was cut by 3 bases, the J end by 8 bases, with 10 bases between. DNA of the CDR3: TGTGCCAGCAGTGACGGGGGGCAGGGCTACACCTTC. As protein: CASSDGGQGYTF.

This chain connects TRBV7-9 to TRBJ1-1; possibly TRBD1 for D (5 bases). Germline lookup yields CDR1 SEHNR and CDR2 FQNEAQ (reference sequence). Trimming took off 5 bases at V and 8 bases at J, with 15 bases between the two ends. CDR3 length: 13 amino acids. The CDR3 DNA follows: TGTGCCAGCAGCCGTTCTGGGGGGGACGAAGCTTTCTTT. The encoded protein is CASSRSGGDEAFF.

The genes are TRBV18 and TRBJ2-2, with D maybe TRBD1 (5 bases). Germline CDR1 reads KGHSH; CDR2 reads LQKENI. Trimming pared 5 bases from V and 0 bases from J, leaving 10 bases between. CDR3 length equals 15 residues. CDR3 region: CASSTGTANTGELFF. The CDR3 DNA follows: TGTGCCAGCTCAACAGGTACCGCGAACACCGGGGAGCTGTTTTTT.

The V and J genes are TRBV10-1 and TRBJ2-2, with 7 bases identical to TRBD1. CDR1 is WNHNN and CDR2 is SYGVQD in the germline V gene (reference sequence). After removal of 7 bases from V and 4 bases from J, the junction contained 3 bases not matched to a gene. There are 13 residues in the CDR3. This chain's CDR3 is CASTRDSTGELFF. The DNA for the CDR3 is TGCGCCAGCACTAGGGACAGCACCGGGGAGCTGTTTTTT.

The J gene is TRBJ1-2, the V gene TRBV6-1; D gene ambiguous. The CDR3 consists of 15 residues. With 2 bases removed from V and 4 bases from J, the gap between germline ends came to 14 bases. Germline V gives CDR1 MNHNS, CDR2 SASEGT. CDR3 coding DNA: TGTGCCAGCAGTGAATTGATGGGTCCCCCCTATGGCTACACCTTC. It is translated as CASSELMGPPYGYTF.

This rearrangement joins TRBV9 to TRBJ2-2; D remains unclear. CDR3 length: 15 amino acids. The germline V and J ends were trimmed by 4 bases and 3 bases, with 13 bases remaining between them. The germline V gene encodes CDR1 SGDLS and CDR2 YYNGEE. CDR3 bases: TGTGCCAGCAGCCCCCTATCCAGTTACACCGGGGAGCTGTTTTTT. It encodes CASSPLSSYTGELFF.

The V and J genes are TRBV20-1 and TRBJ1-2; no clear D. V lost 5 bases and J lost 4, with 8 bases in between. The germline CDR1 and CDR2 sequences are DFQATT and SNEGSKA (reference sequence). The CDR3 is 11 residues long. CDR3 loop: CSADPVYGYTF. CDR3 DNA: TGCAGTGCTGATCCAGTCTATGGCTACACCTTC.

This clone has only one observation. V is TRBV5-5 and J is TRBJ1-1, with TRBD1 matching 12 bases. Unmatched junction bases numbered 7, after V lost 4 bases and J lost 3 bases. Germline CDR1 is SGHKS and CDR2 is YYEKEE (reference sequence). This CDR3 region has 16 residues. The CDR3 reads CASSKGQGAQDTEAFF. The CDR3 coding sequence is TGTGCCAGCAGCAAGGGACAGGGGGCGCAGGACACTGAAGCTTTCTTT.

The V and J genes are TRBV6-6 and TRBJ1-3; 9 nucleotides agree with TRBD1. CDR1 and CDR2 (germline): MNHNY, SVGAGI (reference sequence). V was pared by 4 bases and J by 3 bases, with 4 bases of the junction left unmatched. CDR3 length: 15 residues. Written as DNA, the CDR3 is TGTGCCAGCAGTTCAACAGGGGGCTATGGAAACACCATATATTTT. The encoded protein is CASSSTGGYGNTIYF.